This is a list of T cell receptor beta chains from one sample in a study of T cells in Graves' hyperthyroidism and ophthalmopathy. TCRdb reprocessed the multiplex PCR reads via MiXCR and lists one record per CDR3 protein. The table has 300,000 to 350,000 distinct CDR3 sequences, about a sixth seen once. Sequences were obtained from blood. These receptors were obtained from a woman in her thirties or forties with Graves' ophthalmopathy. Both conserved end residues are part of each CDR3. The order of the fields is V gene, J gene, CDR3 protein.

TRBV7-8	TRBJ1-5	CASSNGQLNRPQHF
TRBV2	TRBJ2-7	CATGLGSYEQYF
TRBV3-1	TRBJ1-5	CASSQGPSGVQPQHF
TRBV6-2/TRBV6-3	TRBJ2-2	CASSYREVAGELFF
TRBV29-1	TRBJ2-7	CSVEDPDHPYEQYF
TRBV11-2	TRBJ1-1	CASSREYRGSTGAFF
TRBV28	TRBJ1-5	CASSFPPRDQPQHF
TRBV11-2	TRBJ2-4	CASSLRLAKNIQYF
TRBV27	TRBJ1-2	CASSFGQGAYGYTF
TRBV11-2	TRBJ2-5	CASSFGTGSETQYF
TRBV7-9	TRBJ2-5	CASSFTGTGVETQYF
TRBV30	TRBJ1-2	CAWTSGRHYGYTF
TRBV7-2	TRBJ2-2	CASSAGLAVGELFF
TRBV14	TRBJ1-6	CASSPQEGVNSPLHF
TRBV19	TRBJ2-5	CASSIDRDRQETQYF
TRBV28	TRBJ1-1	CASRDGQGRGSTEAFF
TRBV5-8	TRBJ1-5	CASSPTGANNQPQHF
TRBV20-1	TRBJ2-7	CSARSFRGSTYEQYF
TRBV6-2/TRBV6-3	TRBJ1-1	CASRPGHRNTEAFF
TRBV2	TRBJ1-5	CASRKLLTGNQPQHF
TRBV6-5	TRBJ1-1	CASSDSITEAFF
TRBV4-1	TRBJ2-7	CASSQASSSSYEQYF
TRBV6-2/TRBV6-3	TRBJ2-7	CASSYSGLLRREGYEQYF
TRBV12-3/TRBV12-4	TRBJ2-7	CASSLEARRLFNEQYF
TRBV24-1	TRBJ2-2	CATSSGLNTGELFF
TRBV4-2	TRBJ1-6	CASSPKGPNSPLHF
TRBV12-5	TRBJ1-1	CASGLSGQGREQYFGPGTEAFF
TRBV6-5	TRBJ2-2	CASRRTSGRAGELFF
TRBV27	TRBJ1-3	CASSSRGQSRNTIYF
TRBV7-3	TRBJ1-2	CASSLWTGAGYTF
TRBV27	TRBJ2-5	CASSLAMVPRETQYF
TRBV7-2	TRBJ1-5	CASSFLDSNQPQHF
TRBV6-1	TRBJ2-7	CASSKGLEAYEQYF
TRBV12-5	TRBJ1-5	CASGSGTGQGLQPQHF
TRBV12-3/TRBV12-4	TRBJ1-2	CASSLGLTVPYGYTF
TRBV6-5	TRBJ1-1	CASSYPGRQNTEAFF
TRBV11-2	TRBJ2-5	CASSLEGRGQQETQYF
TRBV29-1	TRBJ1-2	CSVIQGNYGYTF
TRBV7-6	TRBJ2-2	CATSGGVDTGELFF
TRBV6-4	TRBJ1-3	CASVRKPGQGAGNTIYF
TRBV6-2/TRBV6-3	TRBJ2-5	CASSYDSWEETQYF
TRBV5-6	TRBJ1-2	CASSSKTISNYGYTF
TRBV2	TRBJ2-5	CASSERESLGDQYF
TRBV24-1	TRBJ1-5	CATSETGLQPQHF
TRBV6-1	TRBJ2-2	CAIDRGTGELFF